The entry below describes one TCR beta chain. This clone's antigen is unknown. Qualities for individual bases were not recorded, and no much larger clone is one base off. The data stem from a study of blood T cell repertoires in COVID-19 (dated by TCRdb to 2020 to 2022). Looking at the study overall: Samples covering the acute and convalescent phases of COVID-19 were provided by collaborators in the United States, Italy and Spain. The material from the prospective study consisted of cDNA or gDNA derived from T cells, B-cell-depleted T cells, or PBMCs. Nearly every sample came with metadata listing a de-identified subject ID, COVID-19 status, age in years and sex. The dataset comprised deeply sampled blood TCRbeta repertoires from subjects exposed to, actively infected with, or recovered from COVID-19. The samples were drawn from the first 160 participants of the ongoing ImmuneRACE study and from 1,254 subjects provided by 6 global collaborators. The repertoires were released in a freely available public database meant as a resource for research on the immune response to SARS-CoV-2. Where available, HLA class I and class II types were obtained from metadata supplied by the sample provider rather than from assay-based typing. Results and caveats for the whole study, not just this receptor: The amount of clinical and demographic metadata varied by source and participant and was provided uncurated.

Participants in the prospective study were aged 18 to 89 years, lived in 20 to 30 United States geographic areas, and enrolled through a virtual design. To assign participants to cohorts, the prospective study relied on clinical history that participants themselves reported in a screening survey and a study questionnaire. Exposed participants were defined as having been in contact with someone with a PCR-confirmed or clinician-diagnosed COVID-19 case within 2 weeks of study entry. Mobile phlebotomists in the prospective study collected whole blood, serum and a nasopharyngeal or oropharyngeal swab from every participant. Participants in the prospective study had the option to provide additional blood draws and questionnaires over a roughly two-month period. Prospective study blood samples were shipped either frozen or at room temperature before DNA extraction. The immunoSEQ Assay, a bias-controlled multiplex PCR, was used to amplify TCRbeta CDR3 regions from genomic DNA. Per the original workflow: The number of nucleated cells in each sample was estimated by amplification of reference gene primers within the assay. Sequence reads were collapsed and filtered to measure the absolute abundance of every unique TCRbeta CDR3 rearrangement. For each sample, productive Simpson clonality was calculated as the square root of Simpson's diversity index over productive rearrangements. The table comes from immuneACCESS by way of TCRdb, which keeps in-frame sequences with V and J called. Part of the clones is missing from these tables; in studies checked, under half for an unresolved V gene and the rest for unknown reasons. V, J and clone size reflect that table, while D and trimming were determined from the DNA. The sample yields around 250,000 clones; 80% to 90% were counted once. The ten largest clones represent over 2.5% of the sample.

The origin of this receptor is a woman between 40 and 55 years old who had been exposed to COVID-19. Material: PBMCs or T cells enriched from blood (not recorded which).

The bases are TGCGCCAGCAGCCCTGAGCAGTACTTC. It translates to CASSPEQYF. Rearrangement joined TRBV5-1 to TRBJ2-7; the D gene identity is not certain. According to the germline V gene, CDR1 reads SGHRS and CDR2 reads YFSETQ. Trimming at the junction amounts to 4 bases on V and 7 bases on J, and the germline ends lie 3 bases apart. The CDR3 covers 9 residues, taking in both the cysteine and the phenylalanine. Of all the DNA, just the CDR3 is kept, 27 bases in frame from base 1.